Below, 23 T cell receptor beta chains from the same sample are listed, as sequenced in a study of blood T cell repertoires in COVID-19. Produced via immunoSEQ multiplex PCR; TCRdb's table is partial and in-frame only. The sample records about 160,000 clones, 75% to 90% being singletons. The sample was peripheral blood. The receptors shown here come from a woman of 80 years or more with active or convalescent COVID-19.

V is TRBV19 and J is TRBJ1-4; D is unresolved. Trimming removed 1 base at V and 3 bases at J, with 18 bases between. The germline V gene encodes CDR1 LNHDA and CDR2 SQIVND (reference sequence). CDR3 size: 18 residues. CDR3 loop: CASSIGRAGGAANEKLFF. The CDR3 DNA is TGTGCCAGTAGTATAGGGAGGGCGGGAGGCGCCGCTAATGAAAAACTGTTTTTT.

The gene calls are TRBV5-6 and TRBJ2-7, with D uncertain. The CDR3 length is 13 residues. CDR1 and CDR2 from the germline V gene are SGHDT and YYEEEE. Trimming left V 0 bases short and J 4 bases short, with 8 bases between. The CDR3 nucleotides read TGTGCCAGCAGCTTGGGCGGTTTTTACGAGCAGTACTTC. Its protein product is CASSLGGFYEQYF.

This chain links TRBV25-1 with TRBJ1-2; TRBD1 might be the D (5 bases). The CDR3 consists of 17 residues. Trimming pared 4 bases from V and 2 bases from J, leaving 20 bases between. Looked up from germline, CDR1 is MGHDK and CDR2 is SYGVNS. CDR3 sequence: CASSGPSPTVGNYGYTF. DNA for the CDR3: TGTGCCAGCAGTGGACCCTCTCCGACAGTTGGCAACTATGGCTACACCTTC.

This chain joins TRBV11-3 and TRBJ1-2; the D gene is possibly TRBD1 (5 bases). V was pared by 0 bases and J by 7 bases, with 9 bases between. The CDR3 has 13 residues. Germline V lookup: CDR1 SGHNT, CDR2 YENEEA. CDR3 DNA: TGTGCCAGCAGCTTAGAACAGGACCGTGGCTACACCTTC. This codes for CASSLEQDRGYTF.

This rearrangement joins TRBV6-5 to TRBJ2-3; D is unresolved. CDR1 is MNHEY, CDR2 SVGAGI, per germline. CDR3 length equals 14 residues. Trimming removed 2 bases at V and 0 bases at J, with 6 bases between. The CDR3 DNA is TGTGCCAGCAGTTACCCGTCTAGCACAGATACGCAGTATTTT. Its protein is CASSYPSSTDTQYF.

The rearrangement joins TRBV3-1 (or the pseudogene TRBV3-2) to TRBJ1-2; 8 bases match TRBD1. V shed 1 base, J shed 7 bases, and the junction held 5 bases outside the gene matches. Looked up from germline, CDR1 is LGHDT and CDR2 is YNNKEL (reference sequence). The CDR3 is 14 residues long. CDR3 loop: CASSQGGQGSGYTF. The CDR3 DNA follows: TGTGCCAGCAGCCAAGGCGGACAGGGAAGTGGCTACACCTTC.

The CDR3 DNA reads TGTGCCACCAGCAGAGGTAGGGCTAGCGGGGGGAATGAGCAGTTCTTC. Its protein is CATSRGRASGGNEQFF. The gene calls are TRBV15 and TRBJ2-1; 11 bases fit TRBD2. Germline assignment: CDR1 LNHNV and CDR2 YYDKDF (reference sequence). The CDR3 totals 16 residues. Germline trimming cut 1 base from V and 7 bases from J; bases unmatched to any gene: 6.

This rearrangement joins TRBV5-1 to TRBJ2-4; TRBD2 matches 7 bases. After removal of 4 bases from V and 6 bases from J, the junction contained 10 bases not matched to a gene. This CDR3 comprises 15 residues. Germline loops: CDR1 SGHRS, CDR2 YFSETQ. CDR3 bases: TGCGCCAGCAGCATGGAAGCGGGGACGCTAAACATTCAGTACTTC. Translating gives CASSMEAGTLNIQYF.

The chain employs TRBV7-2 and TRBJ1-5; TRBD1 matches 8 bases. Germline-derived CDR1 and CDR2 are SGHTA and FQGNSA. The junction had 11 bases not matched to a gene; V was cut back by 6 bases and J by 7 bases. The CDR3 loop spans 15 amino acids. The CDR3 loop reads CASSPTGQEFQPQHF. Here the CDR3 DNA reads TGTGCCAGCAGTCCGACGGGACAGGAATTCCAGCCCCAGCATTTT.

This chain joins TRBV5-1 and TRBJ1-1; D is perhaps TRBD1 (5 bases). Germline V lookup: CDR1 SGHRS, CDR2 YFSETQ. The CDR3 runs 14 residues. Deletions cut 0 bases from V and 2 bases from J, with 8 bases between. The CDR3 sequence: CASSLGGANTEAFF. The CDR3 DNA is TGCGCCAGCAGCTTGGGCGGGGCAAACACTGAAGCTTTCTTT.

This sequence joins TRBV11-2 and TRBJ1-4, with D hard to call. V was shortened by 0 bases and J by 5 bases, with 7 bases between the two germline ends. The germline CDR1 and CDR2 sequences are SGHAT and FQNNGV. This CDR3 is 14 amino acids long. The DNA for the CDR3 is TGTGCCAGCAGCTTAGAACTCCGGAATGAAAAACTGTTTTTT. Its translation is CASSLELRNEKLFF.

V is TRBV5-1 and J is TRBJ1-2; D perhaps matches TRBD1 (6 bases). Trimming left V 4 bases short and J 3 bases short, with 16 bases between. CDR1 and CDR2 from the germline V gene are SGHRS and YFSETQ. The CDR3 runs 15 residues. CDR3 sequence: CASSGGLPRHYGYTF. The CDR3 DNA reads TGCGCCAGCAGCGGGGGCCTTCCTAGGCACTATGGCTACACCTTC.

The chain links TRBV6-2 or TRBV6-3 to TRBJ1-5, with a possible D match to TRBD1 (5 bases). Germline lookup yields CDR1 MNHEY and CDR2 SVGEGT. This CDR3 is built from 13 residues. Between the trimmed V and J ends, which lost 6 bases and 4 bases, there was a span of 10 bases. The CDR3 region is CASSHGGNQPQHF. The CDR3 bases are TGTGCCAGCAGCCACGGGGGTAATCAGCCCCAGCATTTT.

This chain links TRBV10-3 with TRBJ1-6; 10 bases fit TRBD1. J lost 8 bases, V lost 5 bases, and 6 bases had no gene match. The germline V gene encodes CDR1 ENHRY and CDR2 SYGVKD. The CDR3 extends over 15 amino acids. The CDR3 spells CAISPGQGQDSPLHF. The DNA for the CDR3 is TGTGCCATCAGTCCGGGACAGGGGCAGGATTCACCCCTCCACTTT.

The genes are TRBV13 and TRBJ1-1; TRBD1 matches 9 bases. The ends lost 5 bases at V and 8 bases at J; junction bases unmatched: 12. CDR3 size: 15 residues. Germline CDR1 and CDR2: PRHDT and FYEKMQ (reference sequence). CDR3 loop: CASSLPPGQGREAFF. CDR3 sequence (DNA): TGTGCCAGCAGCCTTCCACCGGGACAGGGCCGGGAAGCTTTCTTT. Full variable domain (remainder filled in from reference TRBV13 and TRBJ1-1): AAGVIQSPRHLIKEKRETATLKCYPIPRHDTVYWYQQGPGQDPQFLISFYEKMQSDKGSIPDRFSAQQFSDYHSELNMSSLELGDSALYFCASSLPPGQGREAFFGQGTRLTVV.

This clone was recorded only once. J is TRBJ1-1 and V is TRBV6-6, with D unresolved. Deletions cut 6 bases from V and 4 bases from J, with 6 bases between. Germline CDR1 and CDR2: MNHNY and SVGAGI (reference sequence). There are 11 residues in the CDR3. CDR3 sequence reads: CASSQSTEAFF. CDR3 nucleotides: TGTGCCAGCAGCCAATCCACTGAAGCTTTCTTT.

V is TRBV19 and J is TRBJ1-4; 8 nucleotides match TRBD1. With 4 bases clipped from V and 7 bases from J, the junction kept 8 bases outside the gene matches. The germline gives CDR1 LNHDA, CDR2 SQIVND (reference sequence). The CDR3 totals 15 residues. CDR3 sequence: CASSTDRGGGEKLFF. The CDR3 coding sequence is TGTGCCAGTAGTACCGACAGGGGAGGTGGTGAAAAACTGTTTTTT.

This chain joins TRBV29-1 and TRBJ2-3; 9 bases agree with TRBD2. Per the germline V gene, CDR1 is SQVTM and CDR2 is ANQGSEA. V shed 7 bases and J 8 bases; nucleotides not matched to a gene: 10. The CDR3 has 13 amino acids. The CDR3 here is CSASRTSEGTQYF. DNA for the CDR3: TGCAGCGCCTCACGGACTAGCGAGGGTACGCAGTATTTT.

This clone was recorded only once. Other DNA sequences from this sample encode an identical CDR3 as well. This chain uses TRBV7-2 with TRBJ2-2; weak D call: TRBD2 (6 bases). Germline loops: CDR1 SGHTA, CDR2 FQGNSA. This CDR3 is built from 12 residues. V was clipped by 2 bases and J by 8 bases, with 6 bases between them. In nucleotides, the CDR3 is TGTGCCAGCAGCTTACGGGGGGGGGAGCTGTTTTTT. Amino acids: CASSLRGGELFF.

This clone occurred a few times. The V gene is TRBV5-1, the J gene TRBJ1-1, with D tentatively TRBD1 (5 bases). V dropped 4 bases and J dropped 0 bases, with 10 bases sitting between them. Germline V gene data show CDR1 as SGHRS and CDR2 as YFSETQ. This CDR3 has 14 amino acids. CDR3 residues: CASSPTGLNTEAFF. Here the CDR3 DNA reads TGCGCCAGCAGCCCCACAGGTTTGAACACTGAAGCTTTCTTT.

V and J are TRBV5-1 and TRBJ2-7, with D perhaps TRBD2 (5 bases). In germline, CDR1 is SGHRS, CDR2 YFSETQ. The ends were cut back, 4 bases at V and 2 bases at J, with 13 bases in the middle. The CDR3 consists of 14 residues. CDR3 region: CASSLDGVPYEQYF. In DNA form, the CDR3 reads TGCGCCAGCAGCCTGGACGGGGTTCCCTACGAGCAGTACTTC.

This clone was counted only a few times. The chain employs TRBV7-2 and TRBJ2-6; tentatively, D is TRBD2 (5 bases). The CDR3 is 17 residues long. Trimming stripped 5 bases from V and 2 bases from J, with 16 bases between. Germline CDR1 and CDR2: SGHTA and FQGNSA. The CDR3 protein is CASSPGRVKAGANVLTF. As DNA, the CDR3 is TGTGCCAGCAGCCCGGGAAGGGTAAAGGCTGGGGCCAACGTCCTGACTTTC.

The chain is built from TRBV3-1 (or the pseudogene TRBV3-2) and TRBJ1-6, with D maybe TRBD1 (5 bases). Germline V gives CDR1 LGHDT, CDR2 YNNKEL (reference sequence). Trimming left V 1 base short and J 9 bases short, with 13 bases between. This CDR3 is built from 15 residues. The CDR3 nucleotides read TGTGCCAGCAGCCAAGTGGGGGGGATTAGTTCACCCCTCCACTTT. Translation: CASSQVGGISSPLHF.